These 15 T cell receptor beta chains share one sample of origin, sequenced in a study of a mutant IDH1 vaccine in newly diagnosed glioma. Described time point: baseline, week 1 (first vaccination visit). Treatment: pre-vaccination baseline after standard-of-care therapy. Sequencing used immunoSEQ multiplex PCR; TCRdb keeps in-frame clones, though not all of them. The top ten hold roughly 20% of the sample, which has about 32,000 clones, over 75% seen once. The specimen was PBMCs, collected from a glioma patient treated with radiotherapy, temozolomide or both. These receptors all stem from a man aged 30-40 years with glioma.

This sequence joins TRBV6-1 and TRBJ2-7, with 7 bases identical to TRBD2. This CDR3 contains 15 residues. CDR1 and CDR2 (germline): MNHNS, SASEGT. V trimming: 3 bases; J trimming: 0 bases; junction bases outside the gene matches: 5. As DNA, the CDR3 is TGTGCCAGCAGTGAGGTGGGACTACTCTCCTACGAGCAGTACTTC. Its translation is CASSEVGLLSYEQYF.

The rearrangement joins TRBV18 to TRBJ2-2, with TRBD1 as a possible D gene (5 bases). Germline CDR1 and CDR2: KGHSH and LQKENI. Deletions cut 0 bases from V and 6 bases from J, with 17 bases between. There are 17 residues in the CDR3. CDR3 nucleotides: TGTGCCAGCTCACCACCTCTCCAGGGTTATTTCGCCGGGGAGCTGTTTTTT. This sequence encodes CASSPPLQGYFAGELFF. The full variable domain, in which reference TRBV18 and TRBJ2-2 provide the parts outside the CDR3, is NAGVMQNPRHLVRRRGQEARLRCSPMKGHSHVYWYRQLPEEGLKFMVYLQKENIIDESGMPKERFSAEFPKEGPSILRIQQVVRGDSAAYFCASSPPLQGYFAGELFFGEGSRLTVL.

This clone occurred a few times. V gene TRBV10-3 combines with J gene TRBJ2-7, with 8 bases that match TRBD1. With V trimmed by 2 bases and J by 6 bases, 12 bases remained unmatched. The CDR3 extends over 16 amino acids. Germline V gene data show CDR1 as ENHRY and CDR2 as SYGVKD. The CDR3 protein is CAISEPSSDRGSEQYF. CDR3 nucleotides: TGTGCCATCAGTGAGCCAAGTTCTGACAGGGGTAGCGAGCAGTACTTC.

This clone was detected only a few times. The J gene is TRBJ1-1, the V gene TRBV6-6, with TRBD1 matching over 7 bases. The CDR3 loop spans 14 amino acids. The germline V gene encodes CDR1 MNHNY and CDR2 SVGAGI (reference sequence). V dropped 7 bases and J dropped 1; count of bases not matched to a gene: 6. CDR3 nucleotide sequence: TGTGCCAGCACCATGACAGGGAAGAACACTGAAGCTTTCTTT. Its protein product is CASTMTGKNTEAFF.

This clone was counted a few times. The chain is built from TRBV20-1 and TRBJ2-5; D gene ambiguous. The V end was cut by 3 bases, the J end by 2 bases, with 4 bases between. The CDR3 totals 11 residues. The germline V gene encodes CDR1 DFQATT and CDR2 SNEGSKA (reference sequence). The CDR3 sequence: CSASGQETQYF. In DNA, the CDR3 is TGCAGTGCTAGCGGGCAAGAGACCCAGTACTTC.

The rearrangement joins TRBV29-1 to TRBJ1-2; D uncertain. Germline values: CDR1 SQVTM, CDR2 ANQGSEA. V gave up 4 bases and J gave up 6 bases, with 12 bases separating them. The CDR3 length is 12 residues. CDR3 in amino acids: CSVVEGQDGYTF. As DNA, the CDR3 is TGCAGCGTTGTCGAAGGGCAGGATGGCTACACCTTC.

J is TRBJ2-3 and V is TRBV7-9; 9 positions match TRBD2. Germline V gene data show CDR1 as SEHNR and CDR2 as FQNEAQ (reference sequence). The V gene end was trimmed by 3 bases and the J gene end by 2 bases; junction bases not matched to a gene: 3. The CDR3 consists of 15 residues. This CDR3 reads CASSLGTSFTDTQYF. In DNA, the CDR3 is TGTGCCAGCAGCTTGGGGACTAGCTTCACAGATACGCAGTATTTT.

The V and J genes are TRBV5-1 and TRBJ1-6, with D tentatively TRBD1 (5 bases). The V and J ends lost 5 bases and 6 bases respectively, with 9 bases between them. Germline assignment: CDR1 SGHRS and CDR2 YFSETQ. This CDR3 is built from 13 residues. Written as DNA, the CDR3 is TGCGCCAGCAGGCAGGGTTCTAATTCACCCCTCCACTTT. Encoded protein: CASRQGSNSPLHF.

The rearrangement links TRBV7-9 to TRBJ1-1, with D possibly matching TRBD1 (5 bases). There are 15 residues in the CDR3. Deletions cut 5 bases from V and 2 bases from J, with 15 bases between. Germline CDR1 SEHNR, CDR2 FQNEAQ (reference sequence). CDR3 sequence (DNA): TGTGCCAGCAGCCAGACGGGAAGGGGCAACACTGAAGCTTTCTTT. This translates into CASSQTGRGNTEAFF. Variable domain in full (rest from reference TRBV7-9 and TRBJ1-1): DTGVSQNPRHKITKRGQNVTFRCDPISEHNRLYWYRQTLGQGPEFLTYFQNEAQLEKSRLLSDRFSAERPKGSFSTLEIQRTEQGDSAMYLCASSQTGRGNTEAFFGQGTRLTVV.

The J gene is TRBJ2-2, the V gene TRBV7-2; D not resolved. Germline V gives CDR1 SGHTA, CDR2 FQGNSA. V was clipped by 6 bases and J by 5 bases, with 10 bases between them. The CDR3 spans 13 residues. The CDR3 loop reads CASRFDRTGELFF. Here the CDR3 DNA reads TGTGCCAGCAGATTCGACCGGACCGGGGAGCTGTTTTTT.

This chain joins TRBV4-1 and TRBJ1-6; no reliable D call. V was cut by 2 bases and J by 8 bases, with 7 bases left in between. Germline CDR1 and CDR2: MGHRA and YSYEKL. This CDR3 has 13 residues. The chain's CDR3 is CASSQREDSPLHF. CDR3 bases: TGCGCCAGCAGCCAAAGGGAAGATTCACCCCTCCACTTT.

The chain carries TRBV5-1 and TRBJ2-3; D is undetermined. CDR1 and CDR2 (germline): SGHRS, YFSETQ. Trimming left V 3 bases short and J 2 bases short, with 13 bases between. The CDR3 contains 15 residues. The DNA for the CDR3 is TGCGCCAGCAGCTATAACGGAATATACACAGATACGCAGTATTTT. It specifies CASSYNGIYTDTQYF.

CDR3 bases: TGTGCCAGCAGGAAGTCCGGGACAGGGATGTTCTATGGCTACACCTTC. This translates into CASRKSGTGMFYGYTF. The rearrangement uses TRBV7-9 and TRBJ1-2; 9 positions match TRBD1. CDR3 length equals 16 residues. V lost 6 bases to trimming and J lost 4 bases; unmatched junction nucleotides: 12. Germline-derived CDR1 and CDR2 are SEHNR and FQNEAQ (reference sequence).

This chain connects TRBV19 to TRBJ2-5; 10 bases agree with TRBD2. The CDR3 consists of 14 residues. With V trimmed by 7 bases and J by 2 bases, 4 bases remained unmatched. Germline values: CDR1 LNHDA, CDR2 SQIVND (reference sequence). CDR3 protein: CASKVTSGQETQYF. The CDR3 DNA reads TGTGCCAGTAAGGTGACTAGCGGGCAAGAGACCCAGTACTTC. Full variable domain (rest looked up from reference TRBV19 and TRBJ2-5): DGGITQSPKYLFRKEGQNVTLSCEQNLNHDAMYWYRQDPGQGLRLIYYSQIVNDFQKGDIAEGYSVSREKKESFPLTVTSAQKNPTAFYLCASKVTSGQETQYFGPGTRLLVL.

This clone was counted once. The rearrangement uses TRBV5-8 and TRBJ1-2; a possible D gene is TRBD1 (5 bases). V was clipped by 1 base and J by 4 bases, with 17 bases between them. Germline V gives CDR1 SGHTS, CDR2 YDEGEE. CDR3 size: 16 residues. The CDR3 protein is CASSLRSGWQGYGYTF. CDR3 DNA sequence: TGTGCCAGCAGCTTGAGATCGGGGTGGCAGGGCTATGGCTACACCTTC.